These 10 T cell receptor beta chains were sequenced from one sample in a study of blood T cell repertoires in COVID-19. Measured with immunoSEQ multiplex PCR; TCRdb has only the in-frame clones, and not every one. The profile shows more than 150,000 clones, 86% of them singletons. The sequenced sample was peripheral blood. Receptors were obtained from a man younger than 30 with acute or convalescent COVID-19.

The V call is TRBV6-1, the J call TRBJ2-7; maybe TRBD1 (6 bases). Germline CDR1 MNHNS, CDR2 SASEGT. This CDR3 region has 14 residues. V was trimmed by 7 bases and J by 4 bases, leaving 17 bases between them. The CDR3 coding sequence is TGTGCCAGCATGATTAAGGGGGATCCATACGAGCAGTACGTC. Its protein is CASMIKGDPYEQYV.

The V call is TRBV19, the J call TRBJ2-2; 8 bases are a match to TRBD2. Germline CDR1 is LNHDA and CDR2 is SQIVND (reference sequence). The CDR3 extends over 14 amino acids. V was clipped by 8 bases and J by 3 bases; unmatched bases: 5. The CDR3 DNA reads as TGTGCCAGTCGGGAGGGATTGGACACCGGGGAGCTGTTTTTT. The encoded protein is CASREGLDTGELFF.

The chain combines TRBV7-2 with TRBJ2-1; 7 positions agree with TRBD1. Unmatched junction bases numbered 13, after V lost 4 bases and J lost 13 bases. Germline V gene lookup returns CDR1 SGHTA and CDR2 FQGNSA. The CDR3 runs to 14 residues. The CDR3: CASSSRLRDREQFF. The CDR3 DNA follows: TGTGCCAGCAGCTCCCGACTCCGGGACAGAGAACAGTTCTTC.

The table lists this clone with a count of one. This rearrangement joins TRBV5-1 to TRBJ1-2; 7 bases line up with TRBD1. CDR1 SGHRS and CDR2 YFSETQ come from the germline V gene. The length of the CDR3 is 15 residues. With 0 bases clipped from V and 2 bases from J, the junction kept 4 bases outside the gene matches. Here the CDR3 DNA reads TGCGCCAGCAGCTTGGCCCCAGGGGGGAACTATGGCTACACCTTC. Translating it yields CASSLAPGGNYGYTF.

The chain joins TRBV6-1 to TRBJ2-1; 9 bases are shared with TRBD2. The germline V gene encodes CDR1 MNHNS and CDR2 SASEGT. V trimming: 1 base; J trimming: 8 bases; junction bases outside the gene matches: 6. This CDR3 contains 15 residues. For the CDR3, the DNA is TGTGCCAGCAGTGAAGGTGCGGGGGGGTTCTATGAGCAGTTCTTC. Residues: CASSEGAGGFYEQFF.

V gene TRBV9 combines with J gene TRBJ2-7, with 7 positions matching TRBD1. Germline trimming cut 0 bases from V and 4 bases from J; bases unmatched to any gene: 4. The CDR3 is 14 amino acids. Germline CDR1 and CDR2: SGDLS and YYNGEE. Here the CDR3 DNA reads TGTGCCAGCAGCGTAGACGAGGGGGCTTACGAGCAGTACTTC. Protein: CASSVDEGAYEQYF.

V usage is TRBV3-1 (or the pseudogene TRBV3-2) and J usage is TRBJ2-6, with D unresolved. Between the trimmed V and J ends, which lost 1 base and 1 base, there was a span of 14 bases. The length of the CDR3 is 18 residues. Germline CDR1 is LGHDT and CDR2 is YNNKEL (reference sequence). The CDR3: CASSQAKTGLSGANVLTF. CDR3 coding DNA: TGTGCCAGCAGCCAAGCAAAAACCGGGTTATCTGGGGCCAACGTCCTGACTTTC.

This clone occurred once. The chain joins TRBV19 to TRBJ1-5; no reliable D call. The CDR3 is made up of 12 amino acids. Trimming removed 7 bases at V and 9 bases at J, with 13 bases between. The germline V gene has CDR1 LNHDA and CDR2 SQIVND (reference sequence). CDR3 DNA sequence: TGTGCCAGTACCTCTCTCCCGGGGCCCCAGCATTTT. Translating gives CASTSLPGPQHF.

This chain joins TRBV2 and TRBJ1-4; 8 nucleotides line up with TRBD1. The germline CDR1 and CDR2 sequences are SNHLY and FYNNEI. The CDR3 sequence is 15 residues long. Germline trimming cut 7 bases from V and 4 bases from J; bases unmatched to any gene: 8. The CDR3 nucleotides are TGTGCCAGCAAGGGTGGGACAGGATATAATGAAAAACTGTTTTTT. It yields the protein CASKGGTGYNEKLFF. The full variable domain, with the rest looked up from reference TRBV2 and TRBJ1-4, is EPEVTQTPSHQVTQMGQEVILRCVPISNHLYFYWYRQILGQKVEFLVSFYNNEISEKSEIFDDQFSVERPDGSNFTLKIRSTKLEDSAMYFCASKGGTGYNEKLFFGSGTQLSVL.

This clone has just one count. V and J are TRBV18 and TRBJ1-1, with D unclear. The CDR3 spans 13 residues. The germline CDR1 and CDR2 sequences are KGHSH and LQKENI. V was cut by 2 bases and J by 4 bases, with 8 bases left in between. CDR3: CASSPSSGTEAFF. CDR3 DNA: TGTGCCAGCTCACCAAGCTCCGGCACTGAAGCTTTCTTT.